What follows describes a single T cell receptor beta chain. Its antigen remains undetermined. Base qualities are not provided; no much larger clone lies one nucleotide away. The data stem from a study of shared clonotypes between healthy human individuals (dated by TCRdb to the early 2020s). With regard to the full study: The cohort included a few men and a couple of women between 18 and 49 years of age. For each donor, three plates each were used for CD4 naive and CD4 memory, two plates were used for CD8 naive, and one plate was used for CD8 memory. To estimate repertoire size and how much clonotypes are shared between individuals, the study performed deep sequencing of blood TCR repertoires from about five healthy adults. Libraries were prepared and TCR repertoires were sequenced by different laboratories using diverse techniques, in order to increase sequencing depth and limit assay-specific biases. Leukapheresis yielded between about 0.85 and 10 billion PBMCs per donor. General study outcomes and caveats: When a handful of donors were compared, the shared fraction of clonotypes was roughly 4.8% for naive CD4, 3.5% to 4% for naive CD8, more than 2% for memory CD4, and 0.4% for memory CD8. Based on pairwise subsampling, the degree of clonotype sharing among donors was expected to be affected by sequencing depth. Higher generation probabilities were observed for clonotypes shared by all four sorted-subset donors than for non-shared clonotypes. Estimated clonotype richness was generally larger for naive than for memory subsets. Because the study included a small number of donors, the genetic and exposure-history diversity represented was limited. Sampling was restricted to blood, and TCR repertoires in tissues likely differ from the TCR repertoires found in blood. Even with the large sequencing depth, rarefaction of the sorted-subset datasets indicated that sequencing was incomplete.

CDR1 and CDR2 (LGHNA, YNFKEQ) derive from the germline V gene. Taken from cysteine to phenylalanine, the CDR3 has 11 residues. Only CDR3 DNA is held: 33 bases, read in frame from base 1. V and J are truncated by 4 bases and 4 bases respectively, leaving an intervening sequence of 4 bases. Using the deep immunoSEQ assay, multiplex PCR amplified TCR CDR3 regions from genomic DNA. Genomic DNA extracted from each cell subset was distributed evenly over all wells of several immunoSEQ 96-well plates, and each plate served as one replicate. Each replicate PCR for sorted subsets received around 200 ng genomic DNA, equal to about 30,000 T cell genomes. The purified libraries were quantified using a Qubit 3.0 fluorometer, sized with a Bioanalyzer 2100, and then quantified again using the KAPA Library Quantification kit. Each immunoSEQ 96-well plate was sequenced on its own single-read 150-cycle Illumina NextSeq 550 flow cell. Per the source publication's procedure: The immunoSEQ output contained only junctional sequences without quality scores, so filtering could not match that applied to full-length reads. To assign V/J genes and CDR3, sequences were annotated against IMGT germline references using PyIR, a Python wrapper for IgBLAST v1.9. Any read was removed if the V/J assignment was weak (E-value above 1e-6), the CDR3 was missing, or the read contained stop codons, out-of-frame junctions, or ambiguous translated residues. A V3J clonotype was defined by an identical inferred V gene, J gene, and CDR3 amino acid sequence. Percentage overlap between repertoires was computed as shared unique clonotypes divided by the size of the smaller repertoire. RTK rarefaction, the Chao1 estimator, and Recon v2.1 estimates of unobserved clonotypes were used to assess repertoire richness. OLGA was used to compute generation probabilities for all TCRbeta clonotypes that the gDNA method yielded from a few donors. The table was pulled from immuneACCESS by TCRdb, which kept in-frame rearrangements only. Such tables lose some clones; where checked, under half of the loss comes from unresolved V genes, and the rest has no known cause. That table supplies the V and J calls and clone size; D and trimming were determined from the DNA. The sample yields hundreds of thousands of clones; 85% to 95% were counted once. The ten most abundant clones make up about 0.11% of the sample.

CD8 naive samples were CD45RO-negative cells positively selected for CCR7, giving a CD45RA+CCR7+ population that excluded TemRA cells. The donors were healthy, HIV-negative adults with no recently reported acute infections or vaccinations. Only Caucasian adults living in Nashville, Tennessee, USA were represented among the donors. Blood was obtained by leukapheresis, after which PBMCs were separated by Ficoll-Histopaque density gradient centrifugation and cryopreserved in liquid nitrogen vapor phase. Analytical flow cytometry was used to check the purity and quantity of each magnetically sorted T cell population. From each sorted fraction, genomic DNA was isolated and quantified by UV absorbance on a Nanodrop 2000c.

Material: naive CD8+ T cells sorted from blood. The cell subset or site label for this specimen denotes: CD45RA+CCR7+. This clonotype was obtained from a woman aged 30 to 39 in good health. The chain uses TRBV4-2 and TRBJ2-5; a confident D gene designation cannot be given. This receptor carries the CDR3 CASSLGETQYF. The sequenced DNA: TGTGCCAGCAGCCTCGGAGAGACCCAGTACTTC.